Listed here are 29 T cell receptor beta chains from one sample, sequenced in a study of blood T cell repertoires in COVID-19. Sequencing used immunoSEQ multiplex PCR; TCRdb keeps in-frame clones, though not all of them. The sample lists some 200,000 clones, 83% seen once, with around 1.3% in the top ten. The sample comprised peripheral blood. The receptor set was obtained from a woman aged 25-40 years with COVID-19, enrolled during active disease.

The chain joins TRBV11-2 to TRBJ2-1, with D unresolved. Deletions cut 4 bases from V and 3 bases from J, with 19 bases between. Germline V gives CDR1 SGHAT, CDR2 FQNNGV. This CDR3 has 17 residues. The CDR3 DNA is TGTGCCAGCAGCTCCTCGGCAGGATTTGGTGGCTACAATGAGCAGTTCTTC. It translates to CASSSSAGFGGYNEQFF. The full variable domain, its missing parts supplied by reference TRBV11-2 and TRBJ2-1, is EAGVAQSPRYKIIEKRQSVAFWCNPISGHATLYWYQQILGQGPKLLIQFQNNGVVDDSQLPKDRFSAERLKGVDSTLKIQPAKLEDSAVYLCASSSSAGFGGYNEQFFGPGTRLTVL.

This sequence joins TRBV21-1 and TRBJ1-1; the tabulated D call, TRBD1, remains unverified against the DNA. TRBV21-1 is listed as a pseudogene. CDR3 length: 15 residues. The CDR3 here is CAAVGGGHRNTEAFF. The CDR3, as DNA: TGTGCCGCCGTTGGGGGCGGCCATCGGAACACTGAAGCTTTCTTT.

The CDR3 protein is CASSLWGLVPGYTF. CDR3 bases: TGTGCCAGCAGCTTGTGGGGGCTCGTACCTGGCTACACCTTC. The chain joins TRBV7-9 to TRBJ1-2; possibly TRBD1 for D (6 bases). The CDR3 has 14 residues. Germline V gene sequence: CDR1 SEHNR, CDR2 FQNEAQ (reference sequence). V shed 3 bases and J shed 7 bases, with 15 bases lying between them.

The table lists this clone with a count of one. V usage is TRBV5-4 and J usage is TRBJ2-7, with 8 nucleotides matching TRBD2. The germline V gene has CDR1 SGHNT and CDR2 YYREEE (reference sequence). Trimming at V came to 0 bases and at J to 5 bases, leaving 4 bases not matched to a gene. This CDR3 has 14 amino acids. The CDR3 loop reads CASSLGDGGDEQYF. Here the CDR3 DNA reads TGTGCCAGCAGCTTGGGTGACGGGGGGGACGAGCAGTACTTC.

CDR3 region: CASRRDTSYNSPLHF. DNA for the CDR3: TGTGCCAGTAGAAGGGACACCTCCTATAATTCACCCCTCCACTTT. The rearrangement uses TRBV19 and TRBJ1-6; D is perhaps TRBD1 (6 bases). Germline CDR1 LNHDA, CDR2 SQIVND (reference sequence). The CDR3 is made up of 15 amino acids. Trimming took off 6 bases at V and 0 bases at J, with 9 bases between the two ends.

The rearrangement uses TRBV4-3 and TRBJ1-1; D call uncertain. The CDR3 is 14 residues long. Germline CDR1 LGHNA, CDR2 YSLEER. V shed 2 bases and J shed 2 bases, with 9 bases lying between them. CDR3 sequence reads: CASSQLPGNTEAFF. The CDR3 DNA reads TGCGCCAGCAGCCAACTCCCGGGAAACACTGAAGCTTTCTTT.

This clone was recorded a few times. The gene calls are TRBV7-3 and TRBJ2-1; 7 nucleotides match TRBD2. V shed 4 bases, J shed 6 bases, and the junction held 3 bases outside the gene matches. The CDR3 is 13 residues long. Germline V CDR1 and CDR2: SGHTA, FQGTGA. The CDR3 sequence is CASSWGLTNEQFF. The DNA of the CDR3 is TGTGCCAGCAGCTGGGGACTAACCAATGAGCAGTTCTTC.

CDR3 nucleotides: TGCAGCGTTGACGGAAACAGGCAGTTCTTC. Encoded protein: CSVDGNRQFF. The rearrangement links TRBV29-1 to TRBJ2-1; the D is unclear. The CDR3 runs to 10 residues. The V end lost 3 bases, the J end lost 12 bases, and 9 bases lay between the germline ends. Germline-derived CDR1 and CDR2 are SQVTM and ANQGSEA.

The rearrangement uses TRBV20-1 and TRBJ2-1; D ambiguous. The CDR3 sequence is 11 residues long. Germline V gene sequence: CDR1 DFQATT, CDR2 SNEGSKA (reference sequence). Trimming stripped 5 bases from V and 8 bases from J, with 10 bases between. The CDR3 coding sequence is TGCAGTGCTTCCCCCATCCATGAGCAGTTCTTC. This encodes CSASPIHEQFF.

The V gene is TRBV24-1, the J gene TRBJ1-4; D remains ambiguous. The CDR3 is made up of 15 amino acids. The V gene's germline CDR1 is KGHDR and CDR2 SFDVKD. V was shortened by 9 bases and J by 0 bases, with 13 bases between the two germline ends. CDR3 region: CATLTSLATNEKLFF. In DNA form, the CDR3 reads TGTGCCACCCTTACCTCCTTAGCAACTAATGAAAAACTGTTTTTT.

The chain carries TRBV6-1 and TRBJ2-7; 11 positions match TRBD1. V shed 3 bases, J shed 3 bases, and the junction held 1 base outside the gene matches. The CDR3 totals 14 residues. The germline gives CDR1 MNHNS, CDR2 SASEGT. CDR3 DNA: TGTGCCAGCAGTGAGGGGACAGGGGGCTACGAGCAGTACTTC. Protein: CASSEGTGGYEQYF.

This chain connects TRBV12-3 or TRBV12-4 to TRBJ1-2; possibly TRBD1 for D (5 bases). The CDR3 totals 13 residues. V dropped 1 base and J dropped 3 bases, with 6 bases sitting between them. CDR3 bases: TGTGCCAGCAGTTTAGGCAGGGACTATGGCTACACCTTC. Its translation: CASSLGRDYGYTF.

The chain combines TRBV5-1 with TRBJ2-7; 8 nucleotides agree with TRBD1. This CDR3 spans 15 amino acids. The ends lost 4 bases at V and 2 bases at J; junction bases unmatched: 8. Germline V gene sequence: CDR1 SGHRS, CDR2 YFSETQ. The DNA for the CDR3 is TGCGCCAGCAGCCCGGACAGGGCCGTGACCTACGAGCAGTACTTC. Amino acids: CASSPDRAVTYEQYF.

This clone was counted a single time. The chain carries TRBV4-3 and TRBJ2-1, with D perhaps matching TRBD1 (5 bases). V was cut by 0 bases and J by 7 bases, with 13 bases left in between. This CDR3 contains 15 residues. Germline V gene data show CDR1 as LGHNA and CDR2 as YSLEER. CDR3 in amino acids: CASSQDGNRLNEQFF. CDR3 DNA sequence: TGCGCCAGCAGCCAAGATGGGAACAGGCTAAATGAGCAGTTCTTC.

CDR3 sequence: CASSFGTDFQETQYF. The CDR3 nucleotides are TGCGCCAGCAGCTTCGGGACAGACTTCCAAGAGACCCAGTACTTC. The rearrangement joins TRBV5-1 to TRBJ2-5; 7 nucleotides match TRBD1. The CDR3 is 15 residues long. The germline CDR1 and CDR2 sequences are SGHRS and YFSETQ. Unmatched junction bases numbered 5, after V lost 2 bases and J lost 1 base.

The chain's CDR3 is CAWNGQGGFNEQFF. CDR3 coding DNA: TGTGCCTGGAATGGGCAGGGCGGATTCAATGAGCAGTTCTTC. V usage is TRBV30 and J usage is TRBJ2-1, with D perhaps matching TRBD1 (5 bases). V shed 4 bases and J shed 6 bases, with 16 bases lying between them. The CDR3 is 14 residues long. Germline lookup yields CDR1 GTSNPN and CDR2 SVGIG (reference sequence).

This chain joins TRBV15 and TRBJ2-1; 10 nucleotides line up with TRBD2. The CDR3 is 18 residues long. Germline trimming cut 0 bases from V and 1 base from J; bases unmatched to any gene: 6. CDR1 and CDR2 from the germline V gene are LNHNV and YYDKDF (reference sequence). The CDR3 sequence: CATSRDRLAGISYNEQFF. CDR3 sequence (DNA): TGTGCCACCAGCAGAGATCGACTAGCGGGCATATCCTACAATGAGCAGTTCTTC.

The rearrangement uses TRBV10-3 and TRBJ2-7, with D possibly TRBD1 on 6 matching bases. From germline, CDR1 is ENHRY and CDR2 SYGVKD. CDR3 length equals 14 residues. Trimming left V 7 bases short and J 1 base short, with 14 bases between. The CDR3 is CAIMVEDSSYEQYF. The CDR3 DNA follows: TGTGCCATCATGGTTGAGGACAGTTCCTACGAGCAGTACTTC.

The CDR3 DNA sequence: TGTGCCAGCGTTGCGGGGCATGAAGCTTTCTTT. It codes for CASVAGHEAFF. V gene TRBV6-5 combines with J gene TRBJ1-1; maybe TRBD1 (5 bases). Between the trimmed V and J ends, which lost 8 bases and 7 bases, there was a span of 11 bases. The germline V gene has CDR1 MNHEY and CDR2 SVGAGI. This CDR3 contains 11 residues.

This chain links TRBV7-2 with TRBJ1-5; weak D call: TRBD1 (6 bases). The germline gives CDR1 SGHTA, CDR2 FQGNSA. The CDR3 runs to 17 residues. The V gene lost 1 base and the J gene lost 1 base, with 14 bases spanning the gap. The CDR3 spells CASSLVGTSASNQPQHF. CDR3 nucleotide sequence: TGTGCCAGCAGCTTAGTTGGGACATCTGCCAGCAATCAGCCCCAGCATTTT.

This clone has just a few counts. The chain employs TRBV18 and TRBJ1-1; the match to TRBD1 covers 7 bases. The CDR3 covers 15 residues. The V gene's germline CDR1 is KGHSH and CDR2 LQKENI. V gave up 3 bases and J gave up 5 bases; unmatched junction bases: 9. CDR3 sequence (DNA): TGTGCCAGCTCACCTACAGGGGTGAGGGGAACTGAAGCTTTCTTT. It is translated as CASSPTGVRGTEAFF.

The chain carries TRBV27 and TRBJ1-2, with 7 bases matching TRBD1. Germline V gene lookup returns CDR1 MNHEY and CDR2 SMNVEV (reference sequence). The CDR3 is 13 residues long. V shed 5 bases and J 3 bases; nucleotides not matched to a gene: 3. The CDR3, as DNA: TGTGCCAGCAGTCCGACAGGGTACTATGGCTACACCTTC. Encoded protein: CASSPTGYYGYTF.

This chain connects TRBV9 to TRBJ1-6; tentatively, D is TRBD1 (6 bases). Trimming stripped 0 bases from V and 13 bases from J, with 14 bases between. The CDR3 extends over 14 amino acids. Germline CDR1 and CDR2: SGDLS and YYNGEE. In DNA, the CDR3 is TGTGCCAGCAGCGTAGGCAGGTGGGGGCATCCCCTCCACTTT. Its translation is CASSVGRWGHPLHF.

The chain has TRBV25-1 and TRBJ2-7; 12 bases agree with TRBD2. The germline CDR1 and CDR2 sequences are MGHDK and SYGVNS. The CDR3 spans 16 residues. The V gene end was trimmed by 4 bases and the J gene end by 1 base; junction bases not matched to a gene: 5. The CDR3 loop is CASSAGTSGPSYEQYF. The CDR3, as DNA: TGTGCCAGCAGTGCTGGGACTAGCGGGCCTTCCTACGAGCAGTACTTC.

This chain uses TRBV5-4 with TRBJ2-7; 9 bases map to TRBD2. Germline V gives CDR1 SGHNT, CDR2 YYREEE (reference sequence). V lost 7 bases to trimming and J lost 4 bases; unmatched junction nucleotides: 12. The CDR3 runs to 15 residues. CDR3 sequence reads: CASSWLAGGIYEQYF. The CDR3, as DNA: TGTGCCAGCTCCTGGTTGGCGGGGGGGATTTACGAGCAGTACTTC.

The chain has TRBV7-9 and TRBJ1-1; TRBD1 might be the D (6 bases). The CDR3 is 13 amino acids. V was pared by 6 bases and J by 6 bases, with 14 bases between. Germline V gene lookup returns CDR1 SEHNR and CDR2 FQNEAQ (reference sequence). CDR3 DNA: TGTGCCAGCAGGTCAAGTCGACAGGCTGAAGCTTTCTTT. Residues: CASRSSRQAEAFF.

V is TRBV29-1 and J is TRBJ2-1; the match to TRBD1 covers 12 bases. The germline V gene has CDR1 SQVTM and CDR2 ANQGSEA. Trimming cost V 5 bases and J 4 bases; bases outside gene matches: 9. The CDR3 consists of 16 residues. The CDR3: CSVWGQGALQYNEQFF. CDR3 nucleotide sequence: TGCAGCGTTTGGGGACAGGGGGCCCTCCAGTACAATGAGCAGTTCTTC.

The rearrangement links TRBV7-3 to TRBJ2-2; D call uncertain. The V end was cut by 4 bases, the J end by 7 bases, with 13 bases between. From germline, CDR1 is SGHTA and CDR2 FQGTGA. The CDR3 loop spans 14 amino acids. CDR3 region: CASSSDLVSGELFF. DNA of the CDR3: TGTGCCAGCAGCTCCGATCTAGTTAGCGGGGAGCTGTTTTTT.

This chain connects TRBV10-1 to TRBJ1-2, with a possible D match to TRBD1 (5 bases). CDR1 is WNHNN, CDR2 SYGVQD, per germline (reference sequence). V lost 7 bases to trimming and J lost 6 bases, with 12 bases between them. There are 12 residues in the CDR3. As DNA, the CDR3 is TGCGCCAGCATCAGGGAGGACCATGGCTACACCTTC. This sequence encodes CASIREDHGYTF.